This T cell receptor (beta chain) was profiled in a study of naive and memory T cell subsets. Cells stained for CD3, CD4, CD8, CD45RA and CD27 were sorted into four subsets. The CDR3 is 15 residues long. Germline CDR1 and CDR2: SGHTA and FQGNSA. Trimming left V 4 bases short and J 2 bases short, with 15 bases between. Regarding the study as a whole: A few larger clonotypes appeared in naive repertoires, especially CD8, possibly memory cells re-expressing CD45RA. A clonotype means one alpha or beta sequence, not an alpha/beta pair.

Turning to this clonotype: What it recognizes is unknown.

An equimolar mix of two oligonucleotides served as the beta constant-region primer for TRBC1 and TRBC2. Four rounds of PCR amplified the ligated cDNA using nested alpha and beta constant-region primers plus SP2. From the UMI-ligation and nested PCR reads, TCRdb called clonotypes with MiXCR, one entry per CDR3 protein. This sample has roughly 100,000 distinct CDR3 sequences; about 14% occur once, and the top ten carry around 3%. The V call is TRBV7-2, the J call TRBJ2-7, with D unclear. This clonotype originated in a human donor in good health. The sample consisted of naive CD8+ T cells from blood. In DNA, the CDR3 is TGTGCCAGCAGCTCACAGTTGGCGGCAGCCTACGAGCAGTACTTC. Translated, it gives CASSSQLAAAYEQYF.